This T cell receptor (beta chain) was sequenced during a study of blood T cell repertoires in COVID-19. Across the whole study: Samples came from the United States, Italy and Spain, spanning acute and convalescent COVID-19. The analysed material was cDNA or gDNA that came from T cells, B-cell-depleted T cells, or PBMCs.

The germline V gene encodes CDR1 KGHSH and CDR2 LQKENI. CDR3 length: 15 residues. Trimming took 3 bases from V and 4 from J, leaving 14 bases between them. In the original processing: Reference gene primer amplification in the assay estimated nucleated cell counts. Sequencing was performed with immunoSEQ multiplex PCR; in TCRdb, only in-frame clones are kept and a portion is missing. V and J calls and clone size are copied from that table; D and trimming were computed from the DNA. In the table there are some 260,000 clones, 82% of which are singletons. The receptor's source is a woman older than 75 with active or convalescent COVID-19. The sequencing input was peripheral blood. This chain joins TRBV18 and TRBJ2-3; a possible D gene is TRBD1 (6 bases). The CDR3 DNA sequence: TGTGCCAGCTCACCGGTGGCAGGGGACGCAGATACGCAGTATTTT. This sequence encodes CASSPVAGDADTQYF. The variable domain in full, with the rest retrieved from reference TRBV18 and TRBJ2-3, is NAGVMQNPRHLVRRRGQEARLRCSPMKGHSHVYWYRQLPEEGLKFMVYLQKENIIDESGMPKERFSAEFPKEGPSILRIQQVVRGDSAAYFCASSPVAGDADTQYFGPGTRLTVL.